This T cell receptor (beta chain) comes out of a study of blood T cell repertoires in COVID-19. Looking at the study overall: The study drew acute and convalescent COVID-19 samples from the United States, Italy and Spain. PBMCs, B-cell-depleted T cells, or T cells were the source of the cDNA or gDNA that made up the material.

CDR1 is SEHNR, CDR2 FQNEAQ, per germline (reference sequence). V lost 1 base and J lost 4; bases outside the gene matches: 6. The CDR3 contains 15 residues. Profiled with immunoSEQ multiplex PCR; TCRdb holds only in-frame clones, not every one. The table has fewer than 250,000 clones, around 92% seen once. The sequence was collected from a woman younger than 35 who had recovered from COVID-19. The chain is built from TRBV7-9 and TRBJ1-1, with 7 bases aligning to TRBD1. The sequenced sample consisted of PBMCs or T cells enriched from blood (not recorded which). CDR3 coding DNA: TGTGCCAGCAGCTTAGACCAGGGGGGCGTCACTGAAGCTTTCTTT. Translating it yields CASSLDQGGVTEAFF.